This TCR beta chain was captured by sequencing in a study of T cell clonotyping in hematopoietic cell transplantation. Trimming left V 5 bases short and J 7 bases short, with 11 bases between. CDR3 length: 13 amino acids. Germline V gene sequence: CDR1 MNHEY, CDR2 SVGAGI. Here immunoSEQ multiplex PCR was the method, and the copy in TCRdb shows in-frame clones only, minus some. The data show around 7,000 clones, with 70% to 90% seen just once and approximately 4% held by the top ten. Time point of the sample: recipient sample about 28 days before transplant, after cytoreduction. The sequence derives from a man aged 25 to 45 with acute myeloid leukemia. Some clones in this sample may be carry-over from other donors' samples. Sequenced here: peripheral blood mononuclear cells, sampled before stem cell transplant. V is TRBV6-5 and J is TRBJ1-4; D ambiguous. CDR3: CASSRDTFEKLFF. DNA for the CDR3: TGTGCCAGCAGTCGCGACACCTTTGAAAAACTGTTTTTT.